This T cell receptor (beta chain) appears in the sequencing data of a study of OX40 agonist ivuxolimab in advanced cancers. The table came from immunoSEQ multiplex PCR; TCRdb's copy has only in-frame clones and leaves some out. The sample contains 55,000 to 75,000 clones, about 88% of which appear only once. Overall study findings and caveats: With doses of 0.1 to 3.0 mg/kg, CD4+ and CD8+ blood T cells had undergone clonal expansion by week 6.

This clone appeared once. The antigen remains unidentified. The material sequenced was CD4+ or CD8+ T cells sorted from blood, taken in a trial of the OX40 agonist ivuxolimab. The sequence was collected from an adult with an advanced solid tumor such as melanoma, head and neck, liver or kidney cancer.

The CDR3 DNA reads TGTGCCAGCAGTTACTCGAGAGACACCGGGGAGCTGTTTTTT. This encodes CASSYSRDTGELFF. The V gene is TRBV6-5, the J gene TRBJ2-2; D uncertain. Trimming removed 0 bases from V and 3 bases from J, with 5 bases in between. The germline V gene encodes CDR1 MNHEY and CDR2 SVGAGI. The CDR3 runs to 14 residues.